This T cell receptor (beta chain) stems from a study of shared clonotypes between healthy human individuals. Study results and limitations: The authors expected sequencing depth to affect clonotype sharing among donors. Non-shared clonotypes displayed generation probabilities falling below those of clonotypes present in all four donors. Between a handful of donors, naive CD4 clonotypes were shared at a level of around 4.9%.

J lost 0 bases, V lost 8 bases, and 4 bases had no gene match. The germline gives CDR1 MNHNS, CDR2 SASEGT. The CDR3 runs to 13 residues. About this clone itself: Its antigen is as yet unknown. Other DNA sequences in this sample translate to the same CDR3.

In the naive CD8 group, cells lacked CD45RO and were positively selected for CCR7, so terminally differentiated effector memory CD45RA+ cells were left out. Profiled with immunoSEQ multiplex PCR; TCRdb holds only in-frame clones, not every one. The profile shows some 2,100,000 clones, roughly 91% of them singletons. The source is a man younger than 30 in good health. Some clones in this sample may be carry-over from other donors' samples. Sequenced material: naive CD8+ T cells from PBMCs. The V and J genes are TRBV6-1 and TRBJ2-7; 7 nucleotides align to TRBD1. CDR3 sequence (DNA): TGTGCCAGCTCGGACAGGCTCTCCTACGAGCAGTACTTC. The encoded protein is CASSDRLSYEQYF.